This TCR beta chain originates from a study of a mutant IDH1 vaccine in newly diagnosed glioma. Study summary: Averaging approximately 40 years of age, treated patients were about 60% male and about 38% female. Patients got radiotherapy, temozolomide, or both beforehand, and most got both. Study results and limitations: The occurrence of vaccine-induced immune responses was seen in around 95% of patients.

Points on this clone: What it binds is not known.

Described time point: baseline, week 1 (first vaccination visit). Treatment indicated: pre-vaccination baseline after standard-of-care therapy. Only in-frame clones appear in the TCRdb table, and some are missing; sequencing was by immunoSEQ multiplex PCR. The table lists about 98,000 clones, approximately 90% of them singletons. Germline V CDR1 and CDR2: SGHVS, FQNEAQ. CDR3 length: 17 residues. Germline trimming cut 1 base from V and 2 bases from J; bases unmatched to any gene: 7. Material: PBMCs, obtained from a glioma patient treated with radiotherapy, temozolomide or both. V and J are TRBV7-8 and TRBJ1-3, with 8 bases aligning to TRBD1. The TCR sequence derives from a woman aged 50 to 60 with glioma. CDR3 coding DNA: TGTGCCAGCAGCTTAGTTCTGGGACAGGTGGCTGGAAACACCATATATTTT. It encodes CASSLVLGQVAGNTIYF.